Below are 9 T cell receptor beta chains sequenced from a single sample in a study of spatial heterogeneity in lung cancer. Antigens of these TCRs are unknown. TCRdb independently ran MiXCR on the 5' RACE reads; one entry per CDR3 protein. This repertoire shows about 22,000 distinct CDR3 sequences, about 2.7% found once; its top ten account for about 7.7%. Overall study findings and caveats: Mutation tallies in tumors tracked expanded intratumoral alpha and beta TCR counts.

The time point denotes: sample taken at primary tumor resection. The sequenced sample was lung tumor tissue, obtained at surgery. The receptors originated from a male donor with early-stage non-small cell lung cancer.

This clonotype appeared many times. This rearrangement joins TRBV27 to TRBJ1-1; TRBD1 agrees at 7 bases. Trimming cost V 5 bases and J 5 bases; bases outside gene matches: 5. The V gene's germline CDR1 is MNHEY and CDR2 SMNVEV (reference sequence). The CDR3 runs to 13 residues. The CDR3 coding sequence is TGTGCCAGCAGTCGACAGGGAGGAACTGAAGCTTTCTTT. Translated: CASSRQGGTEAFF.

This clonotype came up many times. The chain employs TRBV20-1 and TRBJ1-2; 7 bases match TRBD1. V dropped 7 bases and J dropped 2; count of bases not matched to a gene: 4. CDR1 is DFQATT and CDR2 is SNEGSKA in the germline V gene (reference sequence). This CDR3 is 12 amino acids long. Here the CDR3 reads CSGPTGNYGYTF. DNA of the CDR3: TGCAGTGGACCGACAGGGAACTATGGCTACACCTTC.

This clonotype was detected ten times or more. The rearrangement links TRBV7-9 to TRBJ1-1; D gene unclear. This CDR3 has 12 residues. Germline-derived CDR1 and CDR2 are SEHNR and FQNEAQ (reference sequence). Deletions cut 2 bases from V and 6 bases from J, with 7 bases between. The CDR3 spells CASSLSDAEAFF. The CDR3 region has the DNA TGTGCCAGCAGCTTATCCGACGCTGAAGCTTTCTTT.

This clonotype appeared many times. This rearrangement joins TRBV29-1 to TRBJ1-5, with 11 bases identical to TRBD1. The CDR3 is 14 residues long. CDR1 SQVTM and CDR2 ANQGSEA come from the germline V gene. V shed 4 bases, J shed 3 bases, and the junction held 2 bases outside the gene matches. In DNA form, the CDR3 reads TGCAGCGTTGCGGGACAGGGGGTCAATCAGCCCCAGCATTTT. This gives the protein CSVAGQGVNQPQHF.

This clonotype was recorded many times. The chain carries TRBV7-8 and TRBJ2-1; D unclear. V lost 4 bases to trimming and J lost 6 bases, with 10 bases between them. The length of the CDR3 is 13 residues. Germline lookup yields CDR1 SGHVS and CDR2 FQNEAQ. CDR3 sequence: CASSSTTSNEQFF. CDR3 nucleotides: TGTGCCAGCAGCTCCACAACCTCCAATGAGCAGTTCTTC.

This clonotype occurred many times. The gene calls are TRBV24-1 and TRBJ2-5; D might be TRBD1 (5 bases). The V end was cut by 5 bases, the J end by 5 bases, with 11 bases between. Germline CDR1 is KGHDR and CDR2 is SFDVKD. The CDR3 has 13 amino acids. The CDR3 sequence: CATSGTPQETQYF. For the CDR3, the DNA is TGTGCCACCAGTGGGACACCCCAGGAGACCCAGTACTTC.

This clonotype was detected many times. The CDR3 loop is CASSSGLAGLAKNIQYF. CDR3 sequence (DNA): TGTGCCAGCAGCTCGGGACTAGCGGGACTAGCCAAAAACATTCAGTACTTC. The chain couples TRBV13 to TRBJ2-4; TRBD2 matches at 13 bases. This CDR3 contains 17 residues. V trimming: 4 bases; J trimming: 0 bases; junction bases outside the gene matches: 3. Per the germline V gene, CDR1 is PRHDT and CDR2 is FYEKMQ (reference sequence).

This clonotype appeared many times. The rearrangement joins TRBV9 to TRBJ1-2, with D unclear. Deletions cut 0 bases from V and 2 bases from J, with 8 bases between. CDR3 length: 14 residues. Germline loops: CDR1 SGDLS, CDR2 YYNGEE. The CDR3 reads CASSVDDSNYGYTF. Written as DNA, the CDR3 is TGTGCCAGCAGCGTAGACGATAGCAACTATGGCTACACCTTC.

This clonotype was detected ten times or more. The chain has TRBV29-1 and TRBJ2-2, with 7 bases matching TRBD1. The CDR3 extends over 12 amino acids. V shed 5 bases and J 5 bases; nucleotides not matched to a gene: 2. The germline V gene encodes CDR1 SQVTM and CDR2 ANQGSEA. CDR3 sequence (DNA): TGCAGCGTTCACAGGGGTACCGGGGAGCTGTTTTTT. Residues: CSVHRGTGELFF.